The source of this TCR beta chain is a study of T cell repertoires in cytomegalovirus infection. Study-level background: Recently identified HLA-C-restricted CMV epitopes were among the peptides used.

CDR1 is SEHNR and CDR2 is FQNEAQ in the germline V gene (reference sequence). Trimming left V 6 bases short and J 0 bases short, with 14 bases between. The CDR3 consists of 16 residues. This clonotype was seen only a few times. The antigen is not known. TCRdb fed the reads into MiXCR, producing one record per CDR3 protein. The table shows 750,000 to 900,000 distinct CDR3 sequences, with under 35% occurring only once. Sequencing used cultured CD8+ T cells from PBMCs, obtained from culture after CMV antigen stimulation. The chain is built from TRBV7-9 and TRBJ2-2; TRBD1 is a possible D gene (6 bases). This clonotype originated in a human donor in good health (CMV status not recorded). Some clones in this sample may be carry-over from other donors' samples. CDR3 sequence: CASRGSRGSNTGELFF. CDR3 DNA sequence: TGTGCCAGCAGGGGCTCCAGGGGATCGAACACCGGGGAGCTGTTTTTT.